Listed below are T cell receptor beta chains from one sample, sequenced in a study of blood T cell repertoires in COVID-19. Some clones are missing from TCRdb's copy, which holds only in-frame ones; the method was immunoSEQ multiplex PCR. The table lists approximately 150,000 clones, around 84% of them singletons. The source material was peripheral blood. Source of these receptors: a human donor in a cohort sampled during active COVID-19. The CDR3 runs from the conserved cysteine through the conserved F or W. A D gene is named only where the DNA matches it firmly. Clone size appears in some rows only: once, few, many, or a class for an expanded clone.

d_call	v_call	clone_size	j_call	cdr3_nt	cdr3_aa
.	TRBV19	.	TRBJ2-3	TGTGCCAGTACCCCCGAGGCGGGCCGCACAGATACGCAGTATTTT	CASTPEAGRTDTQYF
TRBD1	TRBV30	.	TRBJ2-7	TGTGCCTGGAGTCAGACCGGGACAGGCTTCTCCTACGAGCAGTACTTC	CAWSQTGTGFSYEQYF
.	TRBV19	.	TRBJ1-6	TGTGCCAGTAGTGTCCCTCGGAGCTCCTATAATTCACCCCTCCACTTT	CASSVPRSSYNSPLHF
.	TRBV10-3	once	TRBJ2-3	TGTGCCATCAGTGAGTCTCGTCAGGCACACGCAGATACGCAGTATTTT	CAISESRQAHADTQYF
.	TRBV6-5	.	TRBJ2-7	TGTGCCAGCAGCTCCACTGTCGGGGAGCAGTACTTC	CASSSTVGEQYF
TRBD2	TRBV19	once	TRBJ2-1	TGTGCCACCCTCGGGGGGGCCAAGTACAATGAGCAGTTCTTC	CATLGGAKYNEQFF
TRBD1	TRBV19	.	TRBJ2-1	TGTGCCAGTAGTATTAGGACAGGGGTTAATGAGCAGTTCTTC	CASSIRTGVNEQFF
.	TRBV18	.	TRBJ1-3	TGTGCCAGCTCACCCTTAAGGGACACCAACTCTGGAAACACCATATATTTT	CASSPLRDTNSGNTIYF
TRBD2	TRBV12-3/TRBV12-4	.	TRBJ2-3	TGTGCCAGCAGTCGCAGACTAGCGGGAGGGAGGTATTTT	CASSRRLAGGRYF
TRBD1	TRBV3-1/TRBV3-2	.	TRBJ1-1	TGTGCCAGCAGTCAGGGGGCCCGGGCGGCTTTCTTT	CASSQGARAAFF
TRBD1	TRBV10-3	.	TRBJ2-3	TGTGCCATCAGACGGGACAGCGGCACAGATACGCAGTATTTT	CAIRRDSGTDTQYF
TRBD1	TRBV30	.	TRBJ2-6	TGTGCCTGGAGTCCTCTGAGGGGGCGCGTTGGGGCCAACGTCCTGACTTTC	CAWSPLRGRVGANVLTF
.	TRBV28	few	TRBJ1-4	TGTGCCAGCAGCAACCCGAGGGGGGGGGCTAATGAAAAACTGTTTTTT	CASSNPRGGANEKLFF
.	TRBV7-9	.	TRBJ2-1	TGTGCCAGCAGCCAGTGGGAAGACAGGATGTTCTACAATGAGCAGTTCTTC	CASSQWEDRMFYNEQFF
.	TRBV28	.	TRBJ1-5	TGTGCCAGCACTCGGGGTTATAGCAATCAGCCCCAGCATTTT	CASTRGYSNQPQHF
TRBD1	TRBV30	.	TRBJ1-1	TGTGCCTGGAGTGAGATACAGGGGATCGGGACTGAAGCTTTCTTT	CAWSEIQGIGTEAFF
TRBD1	TRBV19	.	TRBJ1-5	TGTGCCAGTAGCAAGACAGGGGTTAGCAATCAGCCCCAGCATTTT	CASSKTGVSNQPQHF
TRBD2	TRBV9	.	TRBJ2-3	TGTGCCAGCAGCGTTGGAGCGGGGGCCCCTTCCACAGATACGCAGTATTTT	CASSVGAGAPSTDTQYF
.	TRBV29-1	.	TRBJ2-7	TGCAGCGCTGGGTACAGGGTGGGCAATCCCTACGAGCAGTACTTC	CSAGYRVGNPYEQYF
.	TRBV9	once	TRBJ2-3	TGTGCCAGCAGCCCCCCGAGTGGGGCACGTGCAGATACGCAGTATTTT	CASSPPSGARADTQYF
TRBD1	TRBV19	.	TRBJ1-1	TGTGCCAGTAGGGGGACAGGGCTTGAAGCTTTCTTT	CASRGTGLEAFF
.	TRBV27	.	TRBJ1-1	TGTGCCAGCAGTTTACGAGAGGCGAACACTGAAGCTTTCTTT	CASSLREANTEAFF
TRBD1	TRBV2	.	TRBJ2-7	TGTGCCAGCAGTGGACAAGGACAGGAGGCCGAGCAGTACTTC	CASSGQGQEAEQYF
.	TRBV2	.	TRBJ2-1	TGTGCCACCGGCGGGGGCCCGGGGTCCTACAATGAGCAGTTCTTC	CATGGGPGSYNEQFF
TRBD1	TRBV19	once	TRBJ1-5	TGTGCCAGTAGTATTAGACAGGGCAGGCCCCAGCATTTT	CASSIRQGRPQHF
TRBD1	TRBV19	few	TRBJ1-5	TGTGCCAGTAGCCGTACAGGGGATCAGCCCCAGCATTTT	CASSRTGDQPQHF
.	TRBV6-5	few	TRBJ2-1	TGTGCCAGCCGAAAGACAGCAGATGAGTTCTTC	CASRKTADEFF
.	TRBV21-1	.	TRBJ1-5	TGTGCCAGCAGCAGCCAGGGACAGTGGATCTGGTCAAATCAGCCCCAGCATTTT	CASSSQGQWIWSNQPQHF
.	TRBV29-1	.	TRBJ2-5	TGCAGCGTTGAATCTGGGAGTGGAGAGACCCAGTACTTC	CSVESGSGETQYF
.	TRBV3-1/TRBV3-2	.	TRBJ1-3	TGTGCCAGCAGCCAATATAGAGGAAACACCATATATTTT	CASSQYRGNTIYF
TRBD1	TRBV19	.	TRBJ1-1	TGTGCCAGTAGTCTAGGACAGGGTCGGATGAACACTGAAGCTTTCTTT	CASSLGQGRMNTEAFF
.	TRBV25-1	once	TRBJ2-5	TGTGCCAGCAGTGATACGGGGTGGGAGACCCAGTACTTC	CASSDTGWETQYF
.	TRBV7-8	once	TRBJ2-2	TGTGCCAGCAGCTTAGTGGCGGGCGGCGTCGACACCGGGGAGCTGTTTTTT	CASSLVAGGVDTGELFF
.	TRBV19	.	TRBJ2-3	TGTGCCAGTAGTATCGCGGGACTCACAGATACGCAGTATTTT	CASSIAGLTDTQYF
TRBD1	TRBV28	once	TRBJ1-1	TGTGCCAGCAGTTTTGACGGGGGACAGGCCTACACTGAAGCTTTCTTT	CASSFDGGQAYTEAFF
.	TRBV28	.	TRBJ1-1	TGTGCCAGCAGTCTCGAAGGACATTACGGTGAAGCTTTCTTT	CASSLEGHYGEAFF
TRBD1	TRBV2	.	TRBJ1-1	TGTGCCAGCAATCCCCCACGCACAGGGGGTGAAATGAACACTGAAGCTTTCTTT	CASNPPRTGGEMNTEAFF
.	TRBV6-1	.	TRBJ1-3	TGTGCCAGCAGTGAAGGCGGCTCCGGAAACACCATATATTTT	CASSEGGSGNTIYF
.	TRBV10-3	.	TRBJ2-2	TGTGCCATCAGTTTTCGGGCCGGGATGGGAGCCGGGGAGCTGTTTTTT	CAISFRAGMGAGELFF
.	TRBV19	once	TRBJ1-6	TGTGCCAGTACCCCTTGGGGAGGGATGAATTCACCCCTCCACTTT	CASTPWGGMNSPLHF
.	TRBV10-3	.	TRBJ2-1	TGTGCCATCAGTGAGTCAGAGAATGAGCAGTTCTTC	CAISESENEQFF
TRBD2	TRBV6-4	.	TRBJ2-2	TGTGCCAGCAGTGCCCAAGCGGGAGAGAACACCGGGGAGCTGTTTTTT	CASSAQAGENTGELFF
.	TRBV6-5	few	TRBJ1-3	TGTGCCAGCGGGCCAGCCCTAAACACCATATATTTT	CASGPALNTIYF
TRBD2	TRBV3-1/TRBV3-2	.	TRBJ2-1	TGTGCCAGCAGCCCCCTGGGGGGGGGTTATCTCAATGAGCAGTTCTTC	CASSPLGGGYLNEQFF
.	TRBV10-1	.	TRBJ2-1	TGCGCCAGCAGTGAAGTGGGGCGATACGATGAGCAGTTCTTC	CASSEVGRYDEQFF
.	TRBV4-1	few	TRBJ1-5	TGCGCCAGCAGCCAAGACCTCAATCAGGGCCAGCCCCAGCATTTT	CASSQDLNQGQPQHF
TRBD1	TRBV5-1	few	TRBJ1-3	TGCGCCAGCTGTTTGACAGGGACTTCTGGAAACACCATATATTTT	CASCLTGTSGNTIYF
TRBD1	TRBV7-9	.	TRBJ1-2	TGTGCCAGCAGCTCGACAGGGTATGGCTATGGCTACACCTTC	CASSSTGYGYGYTF
.	TRBV18	.	TRBJ1-5	TGTGCCAGCTCACCAGTACAGGGTTTGGGTCAGCCCCAGCATTTT	CASSPVQGLGQPQHF
.	TRBV19	.	TRBJ1-1	TGTGCCAGTATCCAGCGGGGTGGGTTGTCTGAAGCTTTCTTT	CASIQRGGLSEAFF
.	TRBV4-2	.	TRBJ2-3	TGTGCCAGCAGCCAAATACGCACCGGAGGGCGTGCAGATACGCAGTATTTT	CASSQIRTGGRADTQYF
.	TRBV28	.	TRBJ2-7	TGTGCCAGCAATCGGGGGGCAACCTACGAGCAGTACTTC	CASNRGATYEQYF
.	TRBV18	.	TRBJ1-6	TGTGCCAGCTCCCGTGACGGACAGCTTAATTCACCCCTCCACTTT	CASSRDGQLNSPLHF